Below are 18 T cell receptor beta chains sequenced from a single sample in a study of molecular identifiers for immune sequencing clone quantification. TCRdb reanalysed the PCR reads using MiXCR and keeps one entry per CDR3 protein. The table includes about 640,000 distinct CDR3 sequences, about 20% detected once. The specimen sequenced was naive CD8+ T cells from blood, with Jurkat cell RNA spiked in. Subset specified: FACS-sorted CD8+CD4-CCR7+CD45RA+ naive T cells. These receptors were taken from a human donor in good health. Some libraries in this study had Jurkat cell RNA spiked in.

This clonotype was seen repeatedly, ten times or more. The chain's CDR3 is CASSGVGRANRIGNIQYF. CDR3 coding DNA: TGTGCCAGCAGTGGAGTAGGGAGGGCGAATAGAATTGGAAACATTCAGTACTTC. The genes are TRBV2 and TRBJ2-4; TRBD2 matches 7 bases. Trimming took 4 bases from V and 6 from J; bases not matched to a gene: 18. CDR3 length: 18 amino acids. Germline CDR1 is SNHLY and CDR2 is FYNNEI.

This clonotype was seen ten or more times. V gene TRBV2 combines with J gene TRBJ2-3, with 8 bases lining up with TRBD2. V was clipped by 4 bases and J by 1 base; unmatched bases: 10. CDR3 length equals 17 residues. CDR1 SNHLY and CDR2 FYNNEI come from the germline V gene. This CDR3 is CASSGTSTSARTDTQYF. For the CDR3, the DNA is TGTGCCAGCAGTGGAACCTCGACTAGCGCACGCACAGATACGCAGTATTTT.

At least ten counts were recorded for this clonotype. The CDR3 bases are TGCGCCAGCAGCTTGGCCGGGGGTTATACGCAGTATTTT. Amino acids: CASSLAGGYTQYF. V usage is TRBV5-1 and J usage is TRBJ2-3; tentative D call: TRBD2 (6 bases). This CDR3 comprises 13 residues. The V and J ends lost 0 bases and 7 bases respectively, with 9 bases between them. CDR1 and CDR2 (germline): SGHRS, YFSETQ. Drawing the rest from reference TRBV5-1 and TRBJ2-3, the complete variable domain is KAGVTQTPRYLIKTRGQQVTLSCSPISGHRSVSWYQQTPGQGLQFLFEYFSETQRNKGNFPGRFSGRQFSNSRSEMNVSTLELGDSALYLCASSLAGGYTQYFGPGTRLTVL.

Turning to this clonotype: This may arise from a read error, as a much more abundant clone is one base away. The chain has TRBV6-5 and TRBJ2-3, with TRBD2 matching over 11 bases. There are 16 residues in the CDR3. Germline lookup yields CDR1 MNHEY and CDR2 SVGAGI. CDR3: CASSHGLAGSTDMQYF. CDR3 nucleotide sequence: TGTGCCAGCAGTCACGGACTAGCGGGCAGCACAGATATGCAGTATTTT.

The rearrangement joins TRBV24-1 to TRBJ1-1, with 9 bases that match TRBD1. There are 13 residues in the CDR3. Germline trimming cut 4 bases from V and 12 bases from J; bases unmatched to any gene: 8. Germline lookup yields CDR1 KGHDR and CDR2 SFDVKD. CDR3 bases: TGTGCCACCAGTGACCCCGGGACAGGGTCTACTTTCTTT. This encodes CATSDPGTGSTFF.

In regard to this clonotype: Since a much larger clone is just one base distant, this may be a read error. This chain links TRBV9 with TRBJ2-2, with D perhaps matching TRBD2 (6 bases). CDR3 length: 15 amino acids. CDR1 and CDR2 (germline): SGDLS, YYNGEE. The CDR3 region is CASSLGTPNTGELSF. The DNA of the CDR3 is TGTGCCAGCAGCCTAGGGACTCCGAACACCGGGGAGCTGTCTTTT.

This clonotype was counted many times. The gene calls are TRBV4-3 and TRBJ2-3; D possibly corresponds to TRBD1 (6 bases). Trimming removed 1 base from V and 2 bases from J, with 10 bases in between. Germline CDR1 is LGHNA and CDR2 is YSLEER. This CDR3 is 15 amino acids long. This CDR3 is CASSQGRGNTDTQYF. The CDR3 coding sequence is TGCGCCAGCAGCCAAGGCAGGGGAAACACAGATACGCAGTATTTT.

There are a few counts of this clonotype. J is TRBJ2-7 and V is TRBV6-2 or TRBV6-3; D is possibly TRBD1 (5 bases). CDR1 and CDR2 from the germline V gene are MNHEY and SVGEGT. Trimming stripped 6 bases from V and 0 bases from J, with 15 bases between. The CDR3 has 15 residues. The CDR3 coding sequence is TGTGCCAGCAGGTATACAGGCTCGAGCTCCTACGAGCAGTACTTC. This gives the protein CASRYTGSSSYEQYF.

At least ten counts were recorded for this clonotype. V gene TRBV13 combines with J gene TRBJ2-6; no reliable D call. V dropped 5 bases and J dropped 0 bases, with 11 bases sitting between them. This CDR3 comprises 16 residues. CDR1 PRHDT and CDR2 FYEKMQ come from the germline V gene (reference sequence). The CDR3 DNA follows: TGTGCCAGCAGCACGCTCAGAGCCTCTGGGGCCAACGTCCTGACTTTC. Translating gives CASSTLRASGANVLTF. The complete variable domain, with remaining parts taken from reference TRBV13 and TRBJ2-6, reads AAGVIQSPRHLIKEKRETATLKCYPIPRHDTVYWYQQGPGQDPQFLISFYEKMQSDKGSIPDRFSAQQFSDYHSELNMSSLELGDSALYFCASSTLRASGANVLTFGAGSRLTVL.

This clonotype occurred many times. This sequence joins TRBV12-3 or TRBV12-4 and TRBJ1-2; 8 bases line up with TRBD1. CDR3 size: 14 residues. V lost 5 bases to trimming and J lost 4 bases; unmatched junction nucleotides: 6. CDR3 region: CASSPTGGPYGYTF. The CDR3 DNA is TGTGCCAGCAGTCCCACAGGGGGACCCTATGGCTACACCTTC.

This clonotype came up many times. The CDR3 bases are TGTGCCAGCAGCGCCGGGACAGGGACCCACGAGCAGTACTTC. Protein: CASSAGTGTHEQYF. The V gene is TRBV11-3, the J gene TRBJ2-7; TRBD1 aligns across 9 bases. V lost 5 bases, J lost 5 bases, and 7 bases stayed unmatched. Looked up from germline, CDR1 is SGHNT and CDR2 is YENEEA. This CDR3 has 14 amino acids.

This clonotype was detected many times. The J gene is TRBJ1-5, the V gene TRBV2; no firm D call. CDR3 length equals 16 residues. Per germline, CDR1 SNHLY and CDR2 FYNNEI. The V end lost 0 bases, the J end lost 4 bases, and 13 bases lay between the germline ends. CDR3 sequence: CASSEALKALNQPQHF. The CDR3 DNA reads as TGTGCCAGCAGTGAAGCGCTTAAGGCACTAAATCAGCCCCAGCATTTT.

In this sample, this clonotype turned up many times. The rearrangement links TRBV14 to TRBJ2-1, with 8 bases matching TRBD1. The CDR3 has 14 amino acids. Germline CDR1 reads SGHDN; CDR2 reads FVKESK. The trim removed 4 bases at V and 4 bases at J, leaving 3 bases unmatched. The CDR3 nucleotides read TGTGCCAGCAGCCTACAGGGGGTGTACAATGAGCAGTTCTTC. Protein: CASSLQGVYNEQFF.

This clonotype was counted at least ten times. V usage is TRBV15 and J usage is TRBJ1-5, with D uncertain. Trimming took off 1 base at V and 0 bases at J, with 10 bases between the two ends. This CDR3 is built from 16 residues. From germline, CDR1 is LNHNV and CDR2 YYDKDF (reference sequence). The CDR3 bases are TGTGCCACCAGCAGAGCGCGGCCTTATAGCAATCAGCCCCAGCATTTT. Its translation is CATSRARPYSNQPQHF.

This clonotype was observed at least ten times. CDR3 residues: CASFGGGDTQYF. Here the CDR3 DNA reads TGTGCCAGCTTCGGGGGTGGAGATACGCAGTATTTT. The chain joins TRBV2 to TRBJ2-3; maybe TRBD2 (6 bases). CDR1 is SNHLY and CDR2 is FYNNEI in the germline V gene. The length of the CDR3 is 12 residues. V lost 8 bases and J 5 bases, leaving 11 bases between the germline ends. Combining the CDR3 with reference TRBV2 and TRBJ2-3 gives the whole variable domain EPEVTQTPSHQVTQMGQEVILRCVPISNHLYFYWYRQILGQKVEFLVSFYNNEISEKSEIFDDQFSVERPDGSNFTLKIRSTKLEDSAMYFCASFGGGDTQYFGPGTRLTVL.

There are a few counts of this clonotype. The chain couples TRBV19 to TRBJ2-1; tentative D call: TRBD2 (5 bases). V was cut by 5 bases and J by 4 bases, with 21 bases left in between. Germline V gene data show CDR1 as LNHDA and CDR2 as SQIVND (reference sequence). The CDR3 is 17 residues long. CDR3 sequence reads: CASSVQGGAAPYNEQFF. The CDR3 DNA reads TGTGCCAGTAGTGTCCAAGGAGGCGCCGCCCCATACAATGAGCAGTTCTTC.

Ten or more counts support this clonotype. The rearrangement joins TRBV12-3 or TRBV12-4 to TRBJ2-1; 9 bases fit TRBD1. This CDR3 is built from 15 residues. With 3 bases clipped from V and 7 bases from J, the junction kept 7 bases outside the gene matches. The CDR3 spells CASSLKTGGWNEQFF. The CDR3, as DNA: TGTGCCAGCAGTTTGAAGACAGGGGGGTGGAATGAGCAGTTCTTC.

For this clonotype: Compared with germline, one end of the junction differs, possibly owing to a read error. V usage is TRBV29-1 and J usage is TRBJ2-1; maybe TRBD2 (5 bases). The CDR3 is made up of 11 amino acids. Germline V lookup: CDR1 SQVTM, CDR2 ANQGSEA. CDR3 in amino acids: CSVDSANEQLF. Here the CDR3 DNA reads TGCAGCGTTGATAGCGCCAATGAGCAGCTCTTC.